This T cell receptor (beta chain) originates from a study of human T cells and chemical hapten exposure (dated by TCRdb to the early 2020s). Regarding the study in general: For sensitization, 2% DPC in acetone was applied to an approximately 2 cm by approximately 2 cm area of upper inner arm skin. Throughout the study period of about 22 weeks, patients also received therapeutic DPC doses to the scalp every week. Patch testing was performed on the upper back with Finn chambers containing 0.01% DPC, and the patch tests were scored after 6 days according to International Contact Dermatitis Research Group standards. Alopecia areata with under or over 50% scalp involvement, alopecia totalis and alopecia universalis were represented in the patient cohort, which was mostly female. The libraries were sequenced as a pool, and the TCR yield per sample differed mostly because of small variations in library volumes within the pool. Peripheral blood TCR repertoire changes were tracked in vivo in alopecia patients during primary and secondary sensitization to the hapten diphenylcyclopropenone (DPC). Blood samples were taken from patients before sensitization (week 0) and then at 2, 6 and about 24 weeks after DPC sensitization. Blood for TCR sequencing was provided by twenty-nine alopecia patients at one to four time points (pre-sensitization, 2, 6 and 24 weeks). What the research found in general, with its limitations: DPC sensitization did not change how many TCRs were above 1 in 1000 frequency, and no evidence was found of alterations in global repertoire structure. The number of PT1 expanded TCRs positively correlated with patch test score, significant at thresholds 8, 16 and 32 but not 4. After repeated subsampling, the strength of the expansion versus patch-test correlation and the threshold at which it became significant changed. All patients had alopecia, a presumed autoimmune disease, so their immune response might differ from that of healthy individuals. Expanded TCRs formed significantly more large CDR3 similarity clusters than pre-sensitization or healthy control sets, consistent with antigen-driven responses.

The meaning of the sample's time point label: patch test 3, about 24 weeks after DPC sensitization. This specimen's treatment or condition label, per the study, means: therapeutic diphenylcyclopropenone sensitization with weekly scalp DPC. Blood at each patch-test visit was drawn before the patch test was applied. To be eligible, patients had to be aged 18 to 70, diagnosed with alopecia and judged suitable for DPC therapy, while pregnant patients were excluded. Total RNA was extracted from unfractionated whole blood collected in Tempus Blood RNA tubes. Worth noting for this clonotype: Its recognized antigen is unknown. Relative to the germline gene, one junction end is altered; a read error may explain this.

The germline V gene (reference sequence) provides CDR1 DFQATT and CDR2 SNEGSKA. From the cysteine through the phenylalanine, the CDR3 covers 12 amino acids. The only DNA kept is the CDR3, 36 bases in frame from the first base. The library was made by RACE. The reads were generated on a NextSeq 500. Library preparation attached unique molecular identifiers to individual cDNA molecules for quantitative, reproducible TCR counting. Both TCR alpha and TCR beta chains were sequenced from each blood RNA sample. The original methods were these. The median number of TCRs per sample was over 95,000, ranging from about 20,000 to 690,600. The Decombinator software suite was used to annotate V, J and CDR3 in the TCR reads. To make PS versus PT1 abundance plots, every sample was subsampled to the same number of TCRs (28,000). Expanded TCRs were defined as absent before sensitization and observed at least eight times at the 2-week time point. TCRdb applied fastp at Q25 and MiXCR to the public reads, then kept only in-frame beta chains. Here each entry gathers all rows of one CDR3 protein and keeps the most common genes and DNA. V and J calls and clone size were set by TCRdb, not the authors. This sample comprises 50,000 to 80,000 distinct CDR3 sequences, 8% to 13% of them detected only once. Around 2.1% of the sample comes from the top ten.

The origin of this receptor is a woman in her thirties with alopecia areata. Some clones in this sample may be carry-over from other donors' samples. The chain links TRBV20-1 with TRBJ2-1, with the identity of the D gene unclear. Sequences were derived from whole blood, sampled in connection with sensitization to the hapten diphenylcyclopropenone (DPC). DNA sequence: TGCAGTGCTCCCCAAGACTGGAATGGGCAGTTCTTC. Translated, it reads CSAPQDWNGQFF.